The clone carrying this T cell receptor beta chain was seen repeatedly, ten times or more. This sample is drawn from a study of T cells in Graves' hyperthyroidism and ophthalmopathy. Background on the study: Peripheral blood specimens were obtained at initial diagnosis, prior to any treatment.

Researchers amplified the TCR beta CDR3 regions from RNA transcripts. The primer set for the first-round RT-PCR of the TCR CDR3 was HTBI. TCRdb itself ran the multiplex PCR reads through MiXCR, one entry per CDR3 protein. Of roughly 300,000 distinct CDR3 sequences listed, 14% are singletons. Trimming pared 7 bases from V and 3 bases from J, leaving 14 bases between. This CDR3 has 14 residues. Source material: blood. The chain carries TRBV12-3 or TRBV12-4 and TRBJ2-3, with a possible D match to TRBD2 (7 bases). The clonotype was recovered from a woman in her twenties or thirties with Graves' hyperthyroidism. Here the CDR3 DNA reads TGTGCCAGCACCGTAGGGGGGGGTACAGATACGCAGTATTTT. It yields the protein CASTVGGGTDTQYF.